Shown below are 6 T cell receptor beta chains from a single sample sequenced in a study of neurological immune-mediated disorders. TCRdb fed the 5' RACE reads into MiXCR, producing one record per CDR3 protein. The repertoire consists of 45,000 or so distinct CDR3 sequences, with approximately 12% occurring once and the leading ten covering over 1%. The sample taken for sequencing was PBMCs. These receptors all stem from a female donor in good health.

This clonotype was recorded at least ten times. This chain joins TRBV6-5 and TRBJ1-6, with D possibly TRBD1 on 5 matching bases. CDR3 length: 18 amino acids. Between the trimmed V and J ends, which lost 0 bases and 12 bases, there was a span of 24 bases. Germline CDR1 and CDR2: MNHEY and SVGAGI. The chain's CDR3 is CASSYSSKAGGGRLPLHF. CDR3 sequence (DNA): TGTGCCAGCAGTTACTCCTCGAAGGCTGGGGGGGGACGACTACCCCTCCACTTT.

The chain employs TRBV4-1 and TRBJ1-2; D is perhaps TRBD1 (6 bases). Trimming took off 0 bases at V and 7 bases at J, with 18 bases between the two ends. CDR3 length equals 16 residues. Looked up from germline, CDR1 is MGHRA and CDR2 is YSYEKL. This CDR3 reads CASSQEPATGRVGYTF. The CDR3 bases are TGCGCCAGCAGCCAAGAACCGGCAACAGGGCGGGTTGGCTACACCTTC.

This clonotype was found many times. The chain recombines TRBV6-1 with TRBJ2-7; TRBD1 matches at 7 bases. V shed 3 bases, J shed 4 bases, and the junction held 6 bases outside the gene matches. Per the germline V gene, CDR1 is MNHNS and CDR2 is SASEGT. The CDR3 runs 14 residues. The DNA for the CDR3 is TGTGCCAGCAGTGAGTACAGGGGTGGGTACGAGCAGTACTTC. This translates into CASSEYRGGYEQYF.

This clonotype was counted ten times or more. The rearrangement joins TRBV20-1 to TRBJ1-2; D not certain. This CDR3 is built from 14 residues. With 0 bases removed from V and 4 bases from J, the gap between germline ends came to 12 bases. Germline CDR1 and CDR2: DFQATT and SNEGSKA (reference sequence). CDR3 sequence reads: CSAREVGSGYGYTF. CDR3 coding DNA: TGCAGTGCTAGAGAAGTCGGCAGCGGCTATGGCTACACCTTC.

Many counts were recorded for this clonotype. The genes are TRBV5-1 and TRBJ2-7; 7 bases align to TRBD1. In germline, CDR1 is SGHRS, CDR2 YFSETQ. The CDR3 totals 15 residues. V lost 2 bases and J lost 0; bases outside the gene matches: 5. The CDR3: CASSLGQELSYEQYF. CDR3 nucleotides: TGCGCCAGCAGCTTAGGACAGGAACTCTCCTACGAGCAGTACTTC.

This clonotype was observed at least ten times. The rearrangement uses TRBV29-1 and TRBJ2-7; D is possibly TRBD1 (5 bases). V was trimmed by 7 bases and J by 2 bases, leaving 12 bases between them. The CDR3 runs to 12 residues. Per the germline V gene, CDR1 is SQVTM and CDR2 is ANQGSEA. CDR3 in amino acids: CSATTVTYEQYF. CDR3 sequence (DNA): TGCAGCGCTACGACAGTGACCTACGAGCAGTACTTC.